This T cell receptor beta chain was captured by sequencing in a study of shared clonotypes between healthy human individuals. CDR3 length: 15 amino acids. Germline V CDR1 and CDR2: SGHKS, YYEKEE (reference sequence). J lost 5 bases, V lost 1 base, and 5 bases had no gene match. Deep-level running was used for the assay. Genomic DNA belonging to each subset was distributed in equal measure over several immunoSEQ plates. Measured with immunoSEQ multiplex PCR; TCRdb has only the in-frame clones, and not every one. The table shows 550,000 to 600,000 clones, with around 76% occurring only once. This clone turned up a few times. Its antigen is not known. Findings of the study overall: Only blood samples were collected, and tissue repertoires likely differ.

This clonotype originated in a woman in her forties in good health. Some clones in this sample may be carry-over from other donors' samples. The chain combines TRBV5-5 with TRBJ1-5, with 8 bases aligning to TRBD1. The sample comprised PBMCs. This CDR3 is CASSLSGGRDQPQHF. In DNA form, the CDR3 reads TGTGCCAGCAGCTTGTCAGGGGGCAGGGATCAGCCCCAGCATTTT.